The next 14 T cell receptor beta chains were all read from a single sample in a study of T-cell memory formation after mild COVID-19. TCRdb reprocessed the 5' RACE reads with MiXCR, giving one entry per CDR3 protein. The top ten hold 25% to 30% of the sample, which has 85,000 to 120,000 distinct CDR3 sequences, approximately 17% seen once. Sequencing used PBMCs or a T cell subset sorted from them (not recorded which). The receptors originated from an adult woman who had mild COVID-19 (a few samples of this study predate the infection). Cell type and time point are not known.

The chain links TRBV25-1 to TRBJ2-5, with D perhaps TRBD2 (5 bases). Trimming took 9 bases from V and 1 from J, leaving 12 bases between them. CDR1 and CDR2 (germline): MGHDK, SYGVNS. CDR3 length: 13 amino acids. The CDR3, as DNA: TGTGCCAGTCGCGGAGGTTCCCAAGAGACCCAGTACTTC. Translating it yields CASRGGSQETQYF.

This clonotype was counted at least ten times. CDR3 amino acids: CASSQVHRAAQPQHF. The CDR3 region has the DNA TGCGCCAGCAGCCAGGTGCACAGGGCCGCTCAGCCCCAGCATTTT. This chain uses TRBV4-3 with TRBJ1-5; D is possibly TRBD1 (6 bases). In germline, CDR1 is LGHNA, CDR2 YSLEER. The V end was cut by 3 bases, the J end by 6 bases, with 15 bases between. The CDR3 has 15 residues.

The chain joins TRBV3-1 to TRBJ2-1; 9 bases are shared with TRBD1. The length of the CDR3 is 17 residues. Per the germline V gene, CDR1 is LGHDT and CDR2 is YNNKEL (reference sequence). Trimming took 0 bases from V and 10 from J; bases not matched to a gene: 13. The CDR3 region is CASSQEQGARRQYEQFF. CDR3 nucleotide sequence: TGTGCCAGCAGCCAAGAACAGGGGGCGAGGAGGCAATACGAGCAGTTCTTC.

This chain's CDR3 is CASSQQGGVTNEKLFF. The CDR3 nucleotides are TGCGCCAGCAGCCAGCAAGGAGGGGTAACTAATGAAAAACTGTTTTTT. The chain is built from TRBV4-1 and TRBJ1-4; a possible D gene is TRBD1 (5 bases). With 3 bases removed from V and 1 base from J, the gap between germline ends came to 12 bases. Germline values: CDR1 MGHRA, CDR2 YSYEKL. This CDR3 is built from 16 residues.

This clonotype has ten or more counts. The rearrangement joins TRBV14 to TRBJ2-1; D is possibly TRBD2 (6 bases). Germline assignment: CDR1 SGHDN and CDR2 FVKESK. This CDR3 comprises 14 residues. The germline V and J ends were trimmed by 1 base and 8 bases, with 12 bases remaining between them. Written as DNA, the CDR3 is TGTGCCAGCAGCCAAGCCTGGACTATGGATGAGCAGTTCTTC. Its translation is CASSQAWTMDEQFF.

In its sample, this clonotype was seen a few times. The V call is TRBV18, the J call TRBJ2-1, with TRBD2 identical over 8 bases. CDR1 is KGHSH, CDR2 LQKENI, per germline. This CDR3 contains 15 residues. V was clipped by 2 bases and J by 8 bases; unmatched bases: 8. The CDR3 reads CASSPWDSGTDEQFF. As DNA, the CDR3 is TGTGCCAGCTCACCATGGGATAGCGGGACGGATGAGCAGTTCTTC.

V and J are TRBV6-2 or TRBV6-3 and TRBJ1-1; 9 bases line up with TRBD1. The CDR3 is 15 amino acids. Germline CDR1 reads MNHEY; CDR2 reads SVGEGT. The V gene end was trimmed by 3 bases and the J gene end by 5 bases; junction bases not matched to a gene: 7. CDR3 residues: CASSYPPGQGTEAFF. The CDR3 DNA follows: TGTGCCAGCAGTTATCCTCCGGGACAGGGTACTGAAGCTTTCTTT.

The chain combines TRBV7-2 with TRBJ2-1; the D is unclear. The V end was cut by 7 bases, the J end by 0 bases, with 10 bases between. The CDR3 spans 14 residues. Germline CDR1 is SGHTA and CDR2 is FQGNSA. CDR3 bases: TGTGCCAGCATCCCCCCGGACTCCTACAATGAGCAGTTCTTC. Translated, it gives CASIPPDSYNEQFF.

CDR3 residues: CASSLVTRPDTQYF. The CDR3 region has the DNA TGTGCCAGCAGCTTAGTTACCAGACCAGATACGCAGTATTTT. The chain is built from TRBV7-9 and TRBJ2-3; unclear D gene. Germline-derived CDR1 and CDR2 are SEHNR and FQNEAQ (reference sequence). Trimming pared 1 base from V and 4 bases from J, leaving 9 bases between. The CDR3 length is 14 residues.

This clonotype was detected many times. The chain is built from TRBV6-4 and TRBJ2-1, with D perhaps TRBD2 (6 bases). This CDR3 has 15 residues. Germline values: CDR1 MRHNA, CDR2 SNTAGT. Trimming removed 2 bases from V and 9 bases from J, with 17 bases in between. CDR3 loop: CASSDTSEGMVEQFF. CDR3 in DNA: TGTGCCAGCAGTGACACCTCGGAGGGAATGGTTGAGCAGTTCTTC.

The rearrangement links TRBV5-5 to TRBJ2-3; TRBD1 aligns across 7 bases. The ends lost 4 bases at V and 2 bases at J; junction bases unmatched: 13. Per the germline V gene, CDR1 is SGHKS and CDR2 is YYEKEE (reference sequence). The CDR3 is 17 amino acids. The chain's CDR3 is CASSLTGDGINTDTQYF. The CDR3 bases are TGTGCCAGCAGCCTTACAGGGGATGGAATTAACACAGATACGCAGTATTTT.

The V gene is TRBV20-1, the J gene TRBJ2-7; D may be TRBD2 (6 bases). The CDR3 contains 15 residues. Germline CDR1 and CDR2: DFQATT and SNEGSKA (reference sequence). The V and J ends lost 4 bases and 3 bases respectively, with 19 bases between them. The CDR3 DNA follows: TGCAGTGCTACCAGGCTTGGTAGCGGAGGCTACGAGCAGTACTTC. Amino acid sequence: CSATRLGSGGYEQYF.

This clonotype was counted between two and nine times. The V gene is TRBV7-9, the J gene TRBJ1-1; no clear D gene. The CDR3 loop spans 14 amino acids. CDR1 and CDR2 (germline): SEHNR, FQNEAQ (reference sequence). V gave up 5 bases and J gave up 3 bases, with 13 bases separating them. This CDR3 reads CASSPGLGYTEAFF. CDR3 in DNA: TGTGCCAGCAGCCCCGGACTGGGGTACACTGAAGCTTTCTTT.

This chain uses TRBV12-3 or TRBV12-4 with TRBJ1-1; the match to TRBD1 covers 8 bases. The CDR3 runs 14 residues. The trim removed 4 bases at V and 3 bases at J, leaving 4 bases unmatched. The CDR3 is CASSSGGGDTEAFF. CDR3 bases: TGTGCCAGCAGTTCAGGGGGCGGGGACACTGAAGCTTTCTTT.